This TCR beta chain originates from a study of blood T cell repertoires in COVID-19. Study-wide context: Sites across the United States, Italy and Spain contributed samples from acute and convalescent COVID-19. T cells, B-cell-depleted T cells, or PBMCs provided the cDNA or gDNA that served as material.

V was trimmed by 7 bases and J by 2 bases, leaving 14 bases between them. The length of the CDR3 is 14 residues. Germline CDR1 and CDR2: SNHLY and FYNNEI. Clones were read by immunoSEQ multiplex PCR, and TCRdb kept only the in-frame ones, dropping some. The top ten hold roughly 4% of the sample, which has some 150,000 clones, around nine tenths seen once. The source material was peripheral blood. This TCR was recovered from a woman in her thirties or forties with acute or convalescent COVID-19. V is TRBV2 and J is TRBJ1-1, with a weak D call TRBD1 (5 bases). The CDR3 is CASTNPGSNTEAFF. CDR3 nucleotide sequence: TGTGCCAGCACAAACCCAGGGTCTAACACTGAAGCTTTCTTT.